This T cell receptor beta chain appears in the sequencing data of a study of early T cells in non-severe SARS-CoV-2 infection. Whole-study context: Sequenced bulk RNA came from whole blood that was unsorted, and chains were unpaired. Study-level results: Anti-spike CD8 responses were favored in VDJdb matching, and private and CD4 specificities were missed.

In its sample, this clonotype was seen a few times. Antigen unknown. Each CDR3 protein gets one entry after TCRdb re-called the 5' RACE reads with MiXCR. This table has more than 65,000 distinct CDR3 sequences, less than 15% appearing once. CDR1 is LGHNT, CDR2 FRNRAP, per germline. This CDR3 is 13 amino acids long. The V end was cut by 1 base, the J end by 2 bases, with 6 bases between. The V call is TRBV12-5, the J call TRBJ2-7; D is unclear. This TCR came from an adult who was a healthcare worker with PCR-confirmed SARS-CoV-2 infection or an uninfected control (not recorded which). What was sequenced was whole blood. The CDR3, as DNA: TGTGCTAGTGGTTTGGAGGTCCCCTACGAGCAGTACTTC. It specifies CASGLEVPYEQYF.